There are a few counts of the clone carrying this TCR beta chain. Its specificity is unknown. These data belong to a study of T-cell reconstitution after alpha-beta-depleted transplantation in children. The study, taken as a whole, reports: T-cell counts and diversity were attributed mostly to newly produced T cells one year after transplant. Surviving recipient T cells and intrathymic progenitors accounted for some patients' high TCRbeta diversity at day 60.

The CDR3 consists of 16 residues. Unmatched junction bases numbered 1, after V lost 1 base and J lost 2 bases. Germline V CDR1 and CDR2: LNHNV, YYDKDF (reference sequence). As it was prepared, the TCRbeta library received unique molecular identifiers. TCRdb redid the calling of the PCR reads with MiXCR, one entry per CDR3 protein. The table shows more than 200,000 distinct CDR3 sequences, with about 24% occurring only once. The gene calls are TRBV15 and TRBJ2-3; 12 positions match TRBD2. The specimen comprised PBMCs, mostly from graft donor cells, sampled 360 days after TCRalphabeta/CD19-depleted stem cell transplant. This TCR was sampled from a female patient younger than 10 who had a stem cell transplant for congenital amegakaryocytic thrombocytopenia, so the T cells may come from the graft donor. The CDR3 reads CATSRGLAGDTDTQYF. DNA for the CDR3: TGTGCCACCAGCAGAGGACTAGCGGGAGACACAGATACGCAGTATTTT.